This T cell receptor beta chain is drawn from a study of T cell repertoires in cytomegalovirus infection (dated by TCRdb to about 2019). Some background on the complete study: The peptide stimulations were aimed at well-studied HLA-B-restricted epitopes as well as recently identified HLA-C-restricted CMV epitopes, whose presentation resists viral immunomodulation. Because public TCR beta signatures pointed to carriage of CMV infection together with the matching HLA type, the HLA type of each donor mattered for the analysis.

General study outcomes and caveats: In both this cohort and an independent roughly 330-donor cohort, the cumulative frequency of public TCR beta family members distinguished carriers of CMV infection plus the relevant HLA type. The ex vivo response was dominated by HLA-C-restricted CMV-specific TCR beta clonotypes, which also provided the single most frequent clonotype in two of eight donors.

Sequenced on an Illumina HiSeq 1500. Starting from the raw public reads, TCRdb applied fastp trimming at Q25, assembled clones with MiXCR and retained in-frame beta chains. Identical CDR3 protein sequences are pooled into one entry, listed with their most common genes and DNA. This sample has a few hundred thousand distinct CDR3 sequences in its table, and 40% of those were observed once. Together, the top ten hold 48% of the sample. There are a few counts of this clonotype. Its antigen is currently not known. Base quality data are lacking; no much larger clone is found one base away. This specimen's treatment or condition label, per the study, means: in vitro stimulation with specific CMV peptide epitopes to enrich CMV-specific T cells. Clipping removes 6 bases from V and 5 bases from J, with 9 as the unmatched junction base count. Measured from the cysteine to the phenylalanine, the CDR3 is 14 residues long. This entry keeps only the CDR3 DNA: 42 bases, framed from base 1. The germline V gene (reference sequence) provides CDR1 DFQATT and CDR2 SNEGSKA.

Sequences were derived from cultured PBMCs, sampled from culture after CMV antigen stimulation. The TCR was taken from a human donor in good health (CMV status not recorded). Some clones in this sample may be carry-over from other donors' samples. The chain is encoded by TRBV20-1 joined to TRBJ2-1; 8 bases in the junction line up with TRBD2. The CDR3 region has the sequence CSAYTSGLHNEQFF. The nucleotide sequence is given as TGCAGTGCGTACACTAGCGGACTACACAATGAGCAGTTCTTC.